The 30 T cell receptor beta chains in this list originate from one sample, sequenced in a study of T-cell memory formation after mild COVID-19. TCRdb itself ran the 5' RACE reads through MiXCR, one entry per CDR3 protein. The sample includes 100,000 to 150,000 distinct CDR3 sequences, about a sixth of them seen just once. Sequencing was done on a sample of PBMCs or a T cell subset sorted from them (not recorded which). These receptors all stem from an adult woman who had mild COVID-19 (a few samples of this study predate the infection). Cell type and time point are not known.

The rearrangement links TRBV5-1 to TRBJ1-1; D is uncertain. The CDR3 sequence is 16 residues long. Deletions cut 0 bases from V and 1 base from J, with 13 bases between. Germline assignment: CDR1 SGHRS and CDR2 YFSETQ. The CDR3 protein is CASSLAQLAANTEAFF. The CDR3 DNA reads TGCGCCAGCAGCTTGGCCCAGTTGGCGGCGAACACTGAAGCTTTCTTT.

This chain connects TRBV11-3 to TRBJ1-1, with 7 nucleotides matching TRBD1. CDR3 length: 15 residues. The V and J ends lost 4 bases and 4 bases, in that order; junction bases with no gene match: 9. Germline CDR1 is SGHNT and CDR2 is YENEEA. The CDR3: CASSSRQGGGTEAFF. The CDR3 DNA is TGTGCCAGCAGCTCCAGACAGGGAGGGGGCACTGAAGCTTTCTTT.

The J gene is TRBJ2-7, the V gene TRBV4-3; TRBD2 matches at 9 bases. This CDR3 region has 17 residues. With V trimmed by 1 base and J by 7 bases, 14 bases remained unmatched. Germline V gene lookup returns CDR1 LGHNA and CDR2 YSLEER. This chain's CDR3 is CASSQARMGVAGVEQYF. CDR3 nucleotide sequence: TGCGCCAGCAGCCAAGCCCGGATGGGAGTAGCGGGAGTTGAGCAGTACTTC.

This clonotype was found a few times. V gene TRBV20-1 combines with J gene TRBJ2-5, with 7 positions matching TRBD2. V lost 6 bases and J lost 7; bases outside the gene matches: 17. CDR3 length equals 15 residues. Germline V CDR1 and CDR2: DFQATT, SNEGSKA (reference sequence). This chain's CDR3 is CSAVGRREGSSTQYF. The DNA of the CDR3 is TGCAGTGCAGTAGGCCGGAGGGAGGGTAGCTCGACCCAGTACTTC.

This chain joins TRBV7-6 and TRBJ2-7; 12 positions agree with TRBD1. The CDR3 runs 16 residues. The V and J ends lost 4 bases and 5 bases, in that order; junction bases with no gene match: 9. The germline CDR1 and CDR2 sequences are SGHVS and FNYEAQ. CDR3 in amino acids: CASSSTSGTGGDEQYF. The CDR3 coding sequence is TGTGCCAGCAGCTCGACCTCCGGGACAGGGGGCGACGAGCAGTACTTC.

The J gene is TRBJ2-7, the V gene TRBV7-6, with D perhaps given as TRBD1 or TRBD2 (5 bases each). The V end lost 5 bases, the J end lost 2 bases, and 19 bases lay between the germline ends. The CDR3 contains 16 residues. From germline, CDR1 is SGHVS and CDR2 FNYEAQ. The CDR3 DNA reads as TGTGCCAGCAGCACATTCACGGGCCGGGGCCCCTACGAGCAGTACTTC. Amino acids: CASSTFTGRGPYEQYF.

There are a few counts of this clonotype. The V gene is TRBV6-2 or TRBV6-3, the J gene TRBJ2-5, with 9 bases that match TRBD2. Germline-derived CDR1 and CDR2 are MNHEY and SVGEGT. The CDR3 has 16 amino acids. Trimming removed 2 bases from V and 4 bases from J; junction bases left unmatched: 8. Written as DNA, the CDR3 is TGTGCCAGCAGTTACCTACGCGGGGGGGCCTTAGAGACCCAGTACTTC. Amino acids: CASSYLRGGALETQYF.

The chain uses TRBV18 and TRBJ2-1; TRBD1 matches 8 bases. The CDR3 consists of 15 residues. The V gene's germline CDR1 is KGHSH and CDR2 LQKENI. The V and J ends lost 2 bases and 3 bases, in that order; junction bases with no gene match: 3. The CDR3 DNA is TGTGCCAGCTCACCAGGAACAGGGGGCTACAATGAGCAGTTCTTC. As protein: CASSPGTGGYNEQFF. Together with reference TRBV18 and TRBJ2-1, the CDR3 gives the full variable domain: NAGVMQNPRHLVRRRGQEARLRCSPMKGHSHVYWYRQLPEEGLKFMVYLQKENIIDESGMPKERFSAEFPKEGPSILRIQQVVRGDSAAYFCASSPGTGGYNEQFFGPGTRLTVL.

This chain uses TRBV5-1 with TRBJ1-5, with TRBD1 identical over 9 bases. The CDR3 has 15 amino acids. Germline CDR1 reads SGHRS; CDR2 reads YFSETQ. V lost 0 bases, J lost 6 bases, and 4 bases stayed unmatched. In nucleotides, the CDR3 is TGCGCCAGCAGCTTGGGCGGGACAGGGTTTCAGCCCCAGCATTTT. This codes for CASSLGGTGFQPQHF.

This clonotype was recorded a few times. The CDR3 coding sequence is TGTGCCACCAGGGGGGAGGGGGCGAACACCGGGGAGCTGTTTTTT. It encodes CATRGEGANTGELFF. The chain employs TRBV15 and TRBJ2-2; D perhaps matches TRBD2 (7 bases). V was cut by 6 bases and J by 0 bases, with 11 bases left in between. The CDR3 contains 15 residues. Germline CDR1 reads LNHNV; CDR2 reads YYDKDF (reference sequence). Together with reference TRBV15 and TRBJ2-2, the CDR3 gives the full variable domain: DAMVIQNPRYQVTQFGKPVTLSCSQTLNHNVMYWYQQKSSQAPKLLFHYYDKDFNNEADTPDNFQSRRPNTSFCFLDIRSPGLGDTAMYLCATRGEGANTGELFFGEGSRLTVL.

This clonotype was observed a handful of times. This chain links TRBV15 with TRBJ2-7; D tentatively reads TRBD1 or TRBD2 (5 bases each). CDR3 size: 13 residues. Trimming took off 8 bases at V and 3 bases at J, with 14 bases between the two ends. Germline CDR1 is LNHNV and CDR2 is YYDKDF (reference sequence). The CDR3 sequence is CATAGGWGYEQYF. CDR3 coding DNA: TGTGCCACCGCTGGGGGTTGGGGCTACGAGCAGTACTTC. The whole variable domain, filled in from reference TRBV15 and TRBJ2-7, reads DAMVIQNPRYQVTQFGKPVTLSCSQTLNHNVMYWYQQKSSQAPKLLFHYYDKDFNNEADTPDNFQSRRPNTSFCFLDIRSPGLGDTAMYLCATAGGWGYEQYFGPGTRLTVT.

This clonotype showed up just a few times. J is TRBJ2-2 and V is TRBV5-1, with TRBD2 matching 8 bases. Germline V gene lookup returns CDR1 SGHRS and CDR2 YFSETQ. The CDR3 runs to 17 residues. V shed 0 bases, J shed 4 bases, and the junction held 8 bases outside the gene matches. CDR3 in amino acids: CASSLVPGLEITGELFF. DNA of the CDR3: TGCGCCAGCAGCTTGGTGCCGGGACTAGAAATCACCGGGGAGCTGTTTTTT.

This clonotype was detected a few times. V gene TRBV29-1 combines with J gene TRBJ2-5; the D gene is possibly TRBD2 (6 bases). This CDR3 comprises 12 residues. With 4 bases removed from V and 5 bases from J, the gap between germline ends came to 11 bases. Germline-derived CDR1 and CDR2 are SQVTM and ANQGSEA. Here the CDR3 DNA reads TGCAGCGTTGTGGCTAGCGCGGAGACCCAGTACTTC. It is translated as CSVVASAETQYF.

The chain is built from TRBV7-9 and TRBJ2-2; D remains unclear. Per the germline V gene, CDR1 is SEHNR and CDR2 is FQNEAQ (reference sequence). Trimming took off 1 base at V and 6 bases at J, with 6 bases between the two ends. The CDR3 length is 13 residues. The CDR3 sequence: CASSLGSAGELFF. The CDR3 region has the DNA TGTGCCAGCAGCTTAGGAAGCGCCGGGGAGCTGTTTTTT.

This clonotype was recorded a few times. The chain couples TRBV12-3 or TRBV12-4 to TRBJ2-5, with 10 bases that match TRBD1. The CDR3 length is 15 residues. The ends lost 4 bases at V and 1 base at J; junction bases unmatched: 3. Here the CDR3 reads CASSYRDRGQETQYF. The CDR3 nucleotides read TGTGCCAGCAGTTACCGGGACAGGGGCCAAGAGACCCAGTACTTC.

The chain carries TRBV6-6 and TRBJ2-5; 10 bases map to TRBD1. The germline V gene encodes CDR1 MNHNY and CDR2 SVGAGI (reference sequence). The CDR3 runs to 14 residues. J gave up 5 bases and V 6 bases, and 6 bases lay outside the gene matches. The CDR3 DNA follows: TGTGCCAGCAGGCCGACAGGGGGCGCCGAGACCCAGTACTTC. This codes for CASRPTGGAETQYF.

The rearrangement links TRBV20-1 to TRBJ2-3; D ambiguous. This CDR3 comprises 10 residues. Germline assignment: CDR1 DFQATT and CDR2 SNEGSKA (reference sequence). V was pared by 6 bases and J by 6 bases, with 7 bases between. CDR3 residues: CSAVRDTQYF. The CDR3 DNA sequence: TGCAGTGCCGTCAGGGATACGCAGTATTTT.

V gene TRBV13 combines with J gene TRBJ2-2; no definite D call. Trimming took off 5 bases at V and 3 bases at J, with 10 bases between the two ends. The CDR3 length is 14 residues. CDR1 and CDR2 (germline): PRHDT, FYEKMQ (reference sequence). CDR3 loop: CASSPNPYTGELFF. CDR3 DNA: TGTGCCAGCAGCCCTAATCCTTACACCGGGGAGCTGTTTTTT.

The rearrangement joins TRBV20-1 to TRBJ1-1; D call uncertain. The V and J ends lost 1 base and 8 bases respectively, with 8 bases between them. CDR1 and CDR2 from the germline V gene are DFQATT and SNEGSKA (reference sequence). CDR3 length equals 11 residues. The CDR3, as DNA: TGCAGTGCTAGAGTCCCGGGAGAAGCTTTCTTT. It translates to CSARVPGEAFF.

This clonotype was found a few times. The chain combines TRBV4-1 with TRBJ2-3; D possibly corresponds to TRBD2 (5 bases). Germline V lookup: CDR1 MGHRA, CDR2 YSYEKL. The CDR3 length is 14 residues. V was pared by 1 base and J by 4 bases, with 9 bases between. CDR3 coding DNA: TGCGCCAGCAGCCAAGTGGAGGACGCAGATACGCAGTATTTT. It codes for CASSQVEDADTQYF.

The V call is TRBV7-9, the J call TRBJ2-1; perhaps D is TRBD1 or TRBD2 (5 bases each). The CDR3 is 17 residues long. Per the germline V gene, CDR1 is SEHNR and CDR2 is FQNEAQ (reference sequence). The ends were cut back, 0 bases at V and 6 bases at J, with 18 bases in the middle. CDR3 sequence (DNA): TGTGCCAGCAGCTTAGCTGGGGGAAGCCTCTCGGCCAATGAGCAGTTCTTC. It specifies CASSLAGGSLSANEQFF.

The chain couples TRBV13 to TRBJ2-1, with TRBD2 matching 8 bases. J lost 6 bases, V lost 5 bases, and 3 bases had no gene match. The CDR3 sequence is 13 residues long. CDR1 and CDR2 from the germline V gene are PRHDT and FYEKMQ (reference sequence). The CDR3 DNA follows: TGTGCCAGCAGCCGTAGCGGGGTCAATGAGCAGTTCTTC. Amino acids: CASSRSGVNEQFF.

This clonotype was seen at least ten times. CDR3 protein: CASRATTEAFF. The CDR3 region has the DNA TGTGCCAGCAGAGCGACCACTGAAGCTTTCTTT. The gene calls are TRBV12-3 or TRBV12-4 and TRBJ1-1; no clear D. The CDR3 runs to 11 residues. Trimming removed 6 bases from V and 4 bases from J, with 6 bases in between.

The gene calls are TRBV10-3 and TRBJ1-4, with a possible D match to TRBD1 (6 bases). This CDR3 has 16 residues. The germline V gene encodes CDR1 ENHRY and CDR2 SYGVKD. The V gene lost 0 bases and the J gene lost 3 bases, with 11 bases spanning the gap. The CDR3 DNA sequence: TGTGCCATCAGTGAGTCGCAGGGGATCCCTAATGAAAAACTGTTTTTT. As protein: CAISESQGIPNEKLFF.

This clonotype has only a few counts. The V gene is TRBV3-1, the J gene TRBJ1-4; 7 positions match TRBD1. CDR3 length: 16 amino acids. V was pared by 1 base and J by 7 bases, with 9 bases of the junction left unmatched. Germline CDR1 reads LGHDT; CDR2 reads YNNKEL (reference sequence). The DNA of the CDR3 is TGTGCCAGCAGCCAAGCGTCAGCGACAGGGATTGAAAAACTGTTTTTT. Residues: CASSQASATGIEKLFF.

This clonotype occurred a few times. The V gene is TRBV4-2, the J gene TRBJ1-1, with a weak D call TRBD1 (5 bases). The CDR3 length is 15 residues. V lost 3 bases, J lost 1 base, and 12 bases lay in between. Germline CDR1 is LGHNA and CDR2 is YNFKEQ. The CDR3 reads CASSQRGYGNTEAFF. The CDR3 DNA sequence: TGTGCCAGCAGCCAGCGGGGCTACGGGAACACTGAAGCTTTCTTT.

The V gene is TRBV24-1, the J gene TRBJ2-2; D not certain. CDR3 length: 14 residues. Per germline, CDR1 KGHDR and CDR2 SFDVKD. The V gene lost 0 bases and the J gene lost 5 bases, with 6 bases spanning the gap. The CDR3 DNA follows: TGTGCCACCAGTGATTTGGTCCAAACCGGGGAGCTGTTTTTT. Translated, it gives CATSDLVQTGELFF.

This clonotype turned up a few times. The chain combines TRBV18 with TRBJ1-1, with D perhaps matching TRBD1 (6 bases). Germline V gene sequence: CDR1 KGHSH, CDR2 LQKENI. Trimming took off 4 bases at V and 1 base at J, with 10 bases between the two ends. The length of the CDR3 is 14 residues. CDR3 nucleotide sequence: TGTGCCAGCTCACACGACAGGAAGAACACTGAAGCTTTCTTT. It codes for CASSHDRKNTEAFF.

A few counts support this clonotype. The CDR3 loop is CASSLVRFRAGPVSQPQHF. The CDR3 DNA sequence: TGTGCCAGCAGCTTAGTCAGGTTCAGGGCAGGGCCTGTGTCTCAGCCCCAGCATTTT. V and J are TRBV7-8 and TRBJ1-5, with D tentatively TRBD1 (5 bases). This CDR3 has 19 amino acids. Germline V gene data show CDR1 as SGHVS and CDR2 as FQNEAQ. V shed 1 base and J shed 6 bases, with 25 bases lying between them.

The table lists this clonotype with a few counts. This rearrangement joins TRBV23-1 to TRBJ2-1; 8 bases fit TRBD1. TRBV23-1 is noted as an ORF with a role that remains uncertain. CDR3 size: 18 residues. V was pared by 4 bases and J by 5 bases, with 16 bases of the junction left unmatched. DNA of the CDR3: TGCGCCAGCAGTCCTGGCCGAGACAGGGGAGGCCCGAACAATGAGCAGTTCTTC. Translated, it gives CASSPGRDRGGPNNEQFF.